The present T cell receptor beta chain was sequenced within a study of shared clonotypes between healthy human individuals. Naive CD8 cells were CD45RO-negative, positively selected for CCR7, excluding terminally differentiated effector memory CD45RA+ cells. For every subset, genomic DNA was evenly distributed across several immunoSEQ plates. Study processing details: ImmunoSEQ yielded junction-only sequences lacking quality scores, so filtering differed. Clones were read by immunoSEQ multiplex PCR, and TCRdb kept only the in-frame ones, dropping some. V and J calls and clone size follow that table, whereas D and trimming were derived from the DNA. In the table there are about 550,000 clones, less than 97% of which are singletons. Germline CDR1 and CDR2: SGHDT and YYEEEE. Between the trimmed V and J ends, which lost 3 bases and 3 bases, there was a span of 21 bases. The CDR3 spans 18 residues.

This rearrangement joins TRBV5-6 to TRBJ1-4, with TRBD1 as a possible D gene (5 bases). The TCR sequence derives from a woman aged 25-40 years in good health. The material sequenced was naive CD8+ T cells sorted from blood. For the CDR3, the DNA is TGTGCCAGCAGCTGGAGCCGGGACCCCAAGAGGGCTAATGAAAAACTGTTTTTT. The encoded protein is CASSWSRDPKRANEKLFF.